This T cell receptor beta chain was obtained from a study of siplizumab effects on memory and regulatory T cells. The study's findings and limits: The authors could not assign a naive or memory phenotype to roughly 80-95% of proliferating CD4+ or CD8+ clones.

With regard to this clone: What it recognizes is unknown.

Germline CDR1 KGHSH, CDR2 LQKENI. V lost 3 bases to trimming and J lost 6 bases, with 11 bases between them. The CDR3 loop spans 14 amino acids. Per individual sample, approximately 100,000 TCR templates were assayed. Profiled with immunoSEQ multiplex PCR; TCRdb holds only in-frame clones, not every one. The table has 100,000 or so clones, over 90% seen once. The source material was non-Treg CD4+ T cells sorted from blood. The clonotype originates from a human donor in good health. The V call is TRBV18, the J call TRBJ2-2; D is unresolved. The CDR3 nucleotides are TGTGCCAGCTCACCGACACCTACTTCCGGGGAGCTGTTTTTT. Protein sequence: CASSPTPTSGELFF.